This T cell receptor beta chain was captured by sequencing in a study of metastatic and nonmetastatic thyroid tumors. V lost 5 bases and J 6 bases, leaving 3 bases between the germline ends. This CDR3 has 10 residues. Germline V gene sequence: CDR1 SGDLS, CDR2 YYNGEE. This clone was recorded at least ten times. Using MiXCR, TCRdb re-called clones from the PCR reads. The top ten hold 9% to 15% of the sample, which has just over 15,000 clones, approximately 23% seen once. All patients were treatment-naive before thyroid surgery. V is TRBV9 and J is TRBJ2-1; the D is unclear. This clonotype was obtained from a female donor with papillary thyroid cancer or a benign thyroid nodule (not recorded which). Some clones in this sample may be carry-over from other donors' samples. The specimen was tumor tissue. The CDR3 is CASSGNEQFF. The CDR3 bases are TGTGCCAGCAGTGGCAATGAGCAGTTCTTC.